This TCR beta chain was retrieved from a study of blood T cell repertoires in COVID-19. Overall study context: The United States, Italy and Spain provided the acute and convalescent COVID-19 samples. PBMCs, B-cell-depleted T cells, or T cells provided the cDNA or gDNA that made up the material.

The age range of participants was 18 to 89 years, with residence in around 22 US areas. Only in-frame clones appear in the TCRdb table, and some are missing; sequencing was by immunoSEQ multiplex PCR. The data show fewer than 250,000 clones, with roughly 89% seen just once and about 2.5% held by the top ten. This TCR came from a woman aged 25 to 45 with acute COVID-19. Input material: PBMCs or T cells enriched from blood (not recorded which).

The CDR3 region is CASSYSARGGRAFF. In nucleotides, the CDR3 is TGTGCCAGCAGTTACTCAGCCAGGGGAGGGAGAGCTTTCTTT. The genes are TRBV6-5 and TRBJ1-1; possibly TRBD1 for D (6 bases). CDR3 length: 14 residues. Looked up from germline, CDR1 is MNHEY and CDR2 is SVGAGI. Deletions cut 0 bases from V and 10 bases from J, with 15 bases between.